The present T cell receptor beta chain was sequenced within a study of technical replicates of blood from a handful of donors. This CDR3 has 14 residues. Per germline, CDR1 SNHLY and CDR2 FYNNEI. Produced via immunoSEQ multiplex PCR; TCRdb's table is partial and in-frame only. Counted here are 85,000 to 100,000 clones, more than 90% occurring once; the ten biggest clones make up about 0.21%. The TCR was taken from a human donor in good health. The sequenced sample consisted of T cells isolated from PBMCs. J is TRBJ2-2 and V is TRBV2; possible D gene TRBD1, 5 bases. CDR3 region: CAIPVGRVTGELFF. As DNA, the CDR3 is TGTGCAATCCCGGTGGGCAGGGTAACCGGGGAGCTGTTTTTT. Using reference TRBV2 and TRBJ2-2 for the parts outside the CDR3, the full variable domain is EPEVTQTPSHQVTQMGQEVILRCVPISNHLYFYWYRQILGQKVEFLVSFYNNEISEKSEIFDDQFSVERPDGSNFTLKIRSTKLEDSAMYFCAIPVGRVTGELFFGEGSRLTVL.